Below are 5 T cell receptor beta chains sequenced from a single sample in a study of T-cell reconstitution after alpha-beta-depleted transplantation in children. Unique molecular identifiers were used in preparing the TCRbeta library. Via MiXCR, TCRdb re-called the PCR reads, giving one row per CDR3 protein. The data show around 200,000 distinct CDR3 sequences, approximately 11% seen once. The sample in question was PBMCs, obtained before TCRalphabeta/CD19-depleted stem cell transplant. Every receptor here comes from a child less than two years old with acute myeloid leukemia, due to receive a stem cell transplant.

At least ten counts were recorded for this clonotype. The genes are TRBV5-1 and TRBJ2-3; D remains ambiguous. This CDR3 is built from 12 residues. CDR1 SGHRS and CDR2 YFSETQ come from the germline V gene. Trimming left V 4 bases short and J 6 bases short, with 9 bases between. The CDR3 coding sequence is TGCGCCAGCAGCCAAGGCCCCGATACGCAGTATTTT. This encodes CASSQGPDTQYF.

The gene calls are TRBV20-1 and TRBJ2-3, with 10 positions matching TRBD2. Per the germline V gene, CDR1 is DFQATT and CDR2 is SNEGSKA (reference sequence). The CDR3 consists of 14 residues. J was trimmed by 0 bases and V by 5 bases; bases with no gene match: 2. CDR3 DNA sequence: TGCAGTGCTGGACTAGCGGTCAGCACAGATACGCAGTATTTT. It encodes CSAGLAVSTDTQYF.

The rearrangement uses TRBV7-9 and TRBJ2-1; TRBD2 matches 13 bases. The CDR3 contains 17 residues. Unmatched junction bases numbered 2, after V lost 0 bases and J lost 3 bases. Germline loops: CDR1 SEHNR, CDR2 FQNEAQ (reference sequence). The CDR3 here is CASSLAGTSGIYNEQFF. In nucleotides, the CDR3 is TGTGCCAGCAGCTTAGCTGGGACTAGCGGGATCTACAATGAGCAGTTCTTC.

On this clonotype: One base away lies a much larger clone, so this may be a sequencing read error. The V gene is TRBV20-1, the J gene TRBJ1-1; D might be TRBD1 (5 bases). Trimming took off 5 bases at V and 11 bases at J, with 18 bases between the two ends. CDR3 size: 12 residues. Germline CDR1 and CDR2: DFQATT and SNEGSKA (reference sequence). The CDR3 protein is CSAGRTGPGAFF. The CDR3 bases are TGCAGTGCTGGTAGAACGGGGCCGGGGGCTTTCTTT.

This clonotype was counted many times. The CDR3 DNA reads TGTGCCAGTAGGGCTGGAGCCTACAATGAGCAGTTCTTC. Translating it yields CASRAGAYNEQFF. The chain employs TRBV6-6 and TRBJ2-1; D gene ambiguous. There are 13 residues in the CDR3. The germline V gene encodes CDR1 MNHNY and CDR2 SVGAGI (reference sequence). The V and J ends lost 9 bases and 2 bases respectively, with 11 bases between them.